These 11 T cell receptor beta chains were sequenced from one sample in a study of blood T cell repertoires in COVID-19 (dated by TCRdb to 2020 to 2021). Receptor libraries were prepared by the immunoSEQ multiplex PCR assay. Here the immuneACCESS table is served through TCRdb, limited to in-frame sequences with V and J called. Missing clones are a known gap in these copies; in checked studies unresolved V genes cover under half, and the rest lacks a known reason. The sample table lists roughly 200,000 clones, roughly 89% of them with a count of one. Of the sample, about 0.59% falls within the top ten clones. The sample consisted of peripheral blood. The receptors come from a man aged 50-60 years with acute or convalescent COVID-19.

Here the CDR3 DNA reads TGTGCCAGCAGTGTACAGCAGGGGCTCTATGGCTACACCTTC. Its translation: CASSVQQGLYGYTF. The chain carries TRBV27 and TRBJ1-2, with D possibly being TRBD1 (6 bases). V shed 5 bases and J shed 4 bases, with 14 bases lying between them. The length of the CDR3 is 14 residues. CDR1 is MNHEY and CDR2 is SMNVEV in the germline V gene (reference sequence).

CDR3 nucleotide sequence: TGTGCCAGCAGCTTAGCGCGGGGAGGGGCCAACGTCCTGACTTTC. It encodes CASSLARGGANVLTF. The V gene is TRBV7-9, the J gene TRBJ2-6, with D perhaps matching TRBD2 (6 bases). Germline CDR1 reads SEHNR; CDR2 reads FQNEAQ (reference sequence). This CDR3 spans 15 amino acids. V lost 0 bases to trimming and J lost 4 bases, with 7 bases between them.

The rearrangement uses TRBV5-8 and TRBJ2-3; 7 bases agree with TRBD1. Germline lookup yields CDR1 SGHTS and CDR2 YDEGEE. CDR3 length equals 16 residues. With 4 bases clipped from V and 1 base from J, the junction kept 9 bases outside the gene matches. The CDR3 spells CASSEDTGVGTDTQYF. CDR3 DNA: TGTGCCAGCAGCGAAGATACAGGGGTGGGCACAGATACGCAGTATTTT.

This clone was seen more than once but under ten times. The CDR3 sequence is CASSPQQGSEGQYF. As DNA, the CDR3 is TGTGCCAGCTCACCGCAACAGGGGTCCGAGGGGCAGTACTTC. V gene TRBV18 combines with J gene TRBJ2-7; TRBD1 aligns across 7 bases. The CDR3 extends over 14 amino acids. The germline CDR1 and CDR2 sequences are KGHSH and LQKENI. V was pared by 3 bases and J by 9 bases, with 11 bases of the junction left unmatched.

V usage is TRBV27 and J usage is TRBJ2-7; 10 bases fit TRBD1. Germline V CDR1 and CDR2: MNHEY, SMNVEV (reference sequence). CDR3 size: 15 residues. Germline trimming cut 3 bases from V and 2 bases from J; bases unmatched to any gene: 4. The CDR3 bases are TGTGCCAGCAGTTTCCGTGGACAGGGGGCCTACGAGCAGTACGTC. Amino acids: CASSFRGQGAYEQYV.

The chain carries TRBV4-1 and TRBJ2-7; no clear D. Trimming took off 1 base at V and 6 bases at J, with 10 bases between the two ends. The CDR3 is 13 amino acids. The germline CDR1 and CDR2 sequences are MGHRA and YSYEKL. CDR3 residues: CASSQGASTEQYF. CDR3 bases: TGCGCCAGCAGCCAAGGGGCCTCAACCGAGCAGTACTTC.

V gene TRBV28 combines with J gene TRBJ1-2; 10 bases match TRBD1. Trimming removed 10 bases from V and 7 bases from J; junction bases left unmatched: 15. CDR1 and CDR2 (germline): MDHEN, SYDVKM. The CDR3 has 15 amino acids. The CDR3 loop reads CATRGFGTGVSGYTF. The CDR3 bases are TGTGCCACCAGGGGGTTTGGGACAGGGGTATCTGGCTACACCTTC.

The CDR3 region is CASSLVSRTSGPYGGELFF. CDR3 DNA: TGTGCCAGCAGCTTGGTTTCGAGGACTAGCGGTCCCTATGGAGGGGAGCTGTTTTTT. The chain is built from TRBV5-6 and TRBJ2-2; 10 positions match TRBD2. This CDR3 region has 19 residues. Germline values: CDR1 SGHDT, CDR2 YYEEEE. J gave up 8 bases and V 0 bases, and 16 bases lay outside the gene matches.

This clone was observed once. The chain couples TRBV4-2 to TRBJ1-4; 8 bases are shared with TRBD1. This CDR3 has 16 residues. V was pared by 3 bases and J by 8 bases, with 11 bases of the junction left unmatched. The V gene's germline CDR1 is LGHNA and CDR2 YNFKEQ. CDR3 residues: CASSHRRTGRDEKLFF. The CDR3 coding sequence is TGTGCCAGCAGCCACCGCAGGACAGGGAGGGACGAAAAACTGTTTTTT.

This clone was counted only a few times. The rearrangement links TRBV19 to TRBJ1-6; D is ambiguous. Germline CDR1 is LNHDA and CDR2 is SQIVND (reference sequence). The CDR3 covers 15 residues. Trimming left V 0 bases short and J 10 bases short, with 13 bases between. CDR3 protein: CASSIDVVQRSPLHF. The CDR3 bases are TGTGCCAGTAGTATAGATGTGGTTCAGCGGTCACCCCTCCACTTT.

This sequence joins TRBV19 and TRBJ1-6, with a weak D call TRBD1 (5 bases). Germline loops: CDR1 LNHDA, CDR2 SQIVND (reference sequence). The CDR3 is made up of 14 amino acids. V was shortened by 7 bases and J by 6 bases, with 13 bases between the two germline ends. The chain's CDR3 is CASTLSGGNSPLHF. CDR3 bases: TGTGCCAGTACCCTTTCCGGGGGTAATTCACCCCTCCACTTT.